These 23 T cell receptor beta chains came from one sample sequenced in a study of blood T cells in healthy people across ages. With a J-beta primer mix and a sample-barcoded 5' primer, a second PCR ran 7 to 11 cycles. TCRdb re-called the 5' RACE reads with MiXCR, one entry per CDR3 protein. The data show hundreds of thousands of distinct CDR3 sequences, roughly three fifths seen once. What was sequenced was blood. Receptors were obtained from a man aged 35-49 years in good health.

The chain links TRBV24-1 to TRBJ2-3; D tentatively fits TRBD1 or TRBD2 (5 bases each). The CDR3 has 16 amino acids. Deletions cut 1 base from V and 3 bases from J, with 13 bases between. In germline, CDR1 is KGHDR, CDR2 SFDVKD. As DNA, the CDR3 is TGTGCCACCAGTGATTTCCAGGGACCCACAACAGATACGCAGTATTTT. Protein sequence: CATSDFQGPTTDTQYF.

The chain employs TRBV7-9 and TRBJ1-6; 8 nucleotides match TRBD1. J gave up 8 bases and V 1 base, and 4 bases lay outside the gene matches. Germline V gives CDR1 SEHNR, CDR2 FQNEAQ (reference sequence). This CDR3 contains 15 residues. The CDR3 bases are TGTGCCAGCAGCTTAGAGATGACAGGGGATTCACCCCTCCACTTT. Translating gives CASSLEMTGDSPLHF. The whole variable domain, filled in from reference TRBV7-9 and TRBJ1-6, reads DTGVSQNPRHKITKRGQNVTFRCDPISEHNRLYWYRQTLGQGPEFLTYFQNEAQLEKSRLLSDRFSAERPKGSFSTLEIQRTEQGDSAMYLCASSLEMTGDSPLHFGNGTRLTVT.

This clonotype was detected only a few times. The chain employs TRBV15 and TRBJ2-1; 8 positions agree with TRBD1. The CDR3 is made up of 16 amino acids. After removal of 0 bases from V and 2 bases from J, the junction contained 3 bases not matched to a gene. CDR1 LNHNV and CDR2 YYDKDF come from the germline V gene (reference sequence). Here the CDR3 DNA reads TGTGCCACCAGCAGAGAGGGGACAGGAACCTACAATGAGCAGTTCTTC. Amino acid sequence: CATSREGTGTYNEQFF.

This clonotype was detected only a few times. CDR3 coding DNA: TGCAGCGTTGGAAGGAGCTCCTACAATGAGCAGTTCTTC. It encodes CSVGRSSYNEQFF. The J gene is TRBJ2-1, the V gene TRBV29-1; D unresolved. The CDR3 covers 13 residues. CDR1 is SQVTM, CDR2 ANQGSEA, per germline. V lost 4 bases and J 0 bases, leaving 7 bases between the germline ends.

V and J are TRBV21-1 and TRBJ2-7; the table calls TRBD1, which could not be checked here. TRBV21-1 is annotated as a pseudogene. The CDR3 is made up of 12 amino acids. As DNA, the CDR3 is TGTGCCAGCAGCGCCCACAGGGGCGAGCAGTACTTC. Its protein is CASSAHRGEQYF.

CDR3 amino acids: CASSQDFHGGGYTF. The CDR3 region has the DNA TGTGCCAGCAGCCAAGATTTCCATGGAGGAGGCTACACCTTC. V usage is TRBV14 and J usage is TRBJ1-2, with D unclear. The CDR3 length is 14 residues. V was shortened by 0 bases and J by 8 bases, with 13 bases between the two germline ends. Germline-derived CDR1 and CDR2 are SGHDN and FVKESK.

The CDR3, as DNA: TGTGCCAGCAGCACCCCCGGACTAGGTGCGGCAGATACGCAGTATTTT. Encoded protein: CASSTPGLGAADTQYF. The chain carries TRBV7-9 and TRBJ2-3; the match to TRBD2 covers 7 bases. With 5 bases clipped from V and 4 bases from J, the junction kept 12 bases outside the gene matches. The CDR3 has 16 residues. Germline V gene sequence: CDR1 SEHNR, CDR2 FQNEAQ (reference sequence).

This clonotype was observed a few times. This sequence joins TRBV11-2 and TRBJ2-1; 10 nucleotides match TRBD2. Germline V gene lookup returns CDR1 SGHAT and CDR2 FQNNGV. Germline trimming cut 5 bases from V and 4 bases from J; bases unmatched to any gene: 8. The CDR3 contains 16 residues. In nucleotides, the CDR3 is TGTGCCAGCAGCCTCCCAGCGGGGGGGCATTACAATGAGCAGTTCTTC. It yields the protein CASSLPAGGHYNEQFF.

CDR3 in amino acids: CSVEAGQGSYEQYF. The DNA of the CDR3 is TGCAGCGTTGAAGCCGGACAGGGCTCCTACGAGCAGTACTTC. The chain carries TRBV29-1 and TRBJ2-7; 8 positions match TRBD1. J gave up 0 bases and V 1 base, and 2 bases lay outside the gene matches. CDR3 length: 14 residues. Germline CDR1 is SQVTM and CDR2 is ANQGSEA.

This clonotype was counted only a few times. This chain uses TRBV6-6 with TRBJ1-2; D is uncertain. Germline-derived CDR1 and CDR2 are MNHNY and SVGAGI (reference sequence). V was pared by 3 bases and J by 6 bases, with 14 bases between. The CDR3 is 14 residues long. CDR3 bases: TGTGCCAGCAGTTATAGGAGGTCGGAGGATGGCTACACCTTC. Translated: CASSYRRSEDGYTF.

V and J are TRBV7-2 and TRBJ2-2, with 8 bases fitting TRBD1. Per germline, CDR1 SGHTA and CDR2 FQGNSA. The ends lost 4 bases at V and 3 bases at J; junction bases unmatched: 16. The CDR3 runs 19 residues. The CDR3 region is CASSSRNRGFVVDTGELFF. CDR3 coding DNA: TGTGCCAGCAGCTCAAGGAACAGGGGGTTCGTGGTGGACACCGGGGAGCTGTTTTTT.

V usage is TRBV29-1 and J usage is TRBJ2-7; 12 bases map to TRBD2. The CDR3 is made up of 16 amino acids. In germline, CDR1 is SQVTM, CDR2 ANQGSEA. Losses at the gene ends were 3 bases for V and 2 bases for J; bases not matched to a gene: 8. CDR3 sequence (DNA): TGCAGCGTTGATGGGACTAGCGGGCGGAGTCCCTACGAGCAGTACTTC. This encodes CSVDGTSGRSPYEQYF.

V and J are TRBV20-1 and TRBJ2-5, with 15 bases matching TRBD2. There are 15 residues in the CDR3. The germline gives CDR1 DFQATT, CDR2 SNEGSKA (reference sequence). V shed 7 bases and J 2 bases; nucleotides not matched to a gene: 5. DNA of the CDR3: TGCAGTGGAACCGGACTAGCGGGGGGGCAAGAGACCCAGTACTTC. Residues: CSGTGLAGGQETQYF.

This clonotype was seen only a few times. CDR3 nucleotides: TGTGCCAGCAGAGACAGTTTGTTCCGGACAGGGCCCGGTACGGGGGAGACCCAGTACTTC. The encoded protein is CASRDSLFRTGPGTGETQYF. This chain uses TRBV28 with TRBJ2-5, with 8 bases aligning to TRBD1. Germline V CDR1 and CDR2: MDHEN, SYDVKM. The CDR3 covers 20 residues. V was pared by 6 bases and J by 5 bases, with 26 bases of the junction left unmatched.

The rearrangement joins TRBV4-2 to TRBJ2-6; TRBD2 aligns across 9 bases. V lost 1 base to trimming and J lost 0 bases; unmatched junction nucleotides: 1. This CDR3 has 17 residues. Germline V gives CDR1 LGHNA, CDR2 YNFKEQ. CDR3 region: CASSQGTSASGANVLTF. CDR3 DNA sequence: TGTGCCAGCAGCCAAGGGACTAGCGCCTCTGGGGCCAACGTCCTGACTTTC.

This clonotype was seen a handful of times. This chain uses TRBV6-6 with TRBJ2-5, with 7 bases matching TRBD1. This CDR3 contains 17 residues. Trimming removed 0 bases from V and 5 bases from J; junction bases left unmatched: 12. The germline gives CDR1 MNHNY, CDR2 SVGAGI (reference sequence). CDR3 in amino acids: CASSYSAHRGETETQYF. The DNA for the CDR3 is TGTGCCAGCAGTTACTCGGCCCACAGGGGCGAAACGGAGACCCAGTACTTC.

This clonotype was recorded a few times. This rearrangement joins TRBV7-2 to TRBJ2-3; D may be TRBD2 (6 bases). Germline assignment: CDR1 SGHTA and CDR2 FQGNSA. The V end lost 3 bases, the J end lost 6 bases, and 13 bases lay between the germline ends. This CDR3 has 14 residues. In DNA form, the CDR3 reads TGTGCCAGCAGCTTGGACGGACGGGGGGATACGCAGTATTTT. Protein product: CASSLDGRGDTQYF. Full variable domain (rest looked up from reference TRBV7-2 and TRBJ2-3): GAGVSQSPSNKVTEKGKDVELRCDPISGHTALYWYRQSLGQGLEFLIYFQGNSAPDKSGLPSDRFSAERTGGSVSTLTIQRTQQEDSAVYLCASSLDGRGDTQYFGPGTRLTVL.

This clonotype showed up just a few times. This chain connects TRBV29-1 to TRBJ2-7, with 8 bases fitting TRBD1. Germline loops: CDR1 SQVTM, CDR2 ANQGSEA. The ends lost 2 bases at V and 3 bases at J; junction bases unmatched: 3. The CDR3 extends over 13 amino acids. CDR3 nucleotide sequence: TGCAGCGTTGAACTCAGGGGGCTCTACGAGCAGTACTTC. This sequence encodes CSVELRGLYEQYF.

This clonotype turned up a few times. This chain uses TRBV7-8 with TRBJ1-6; no firm D call. The CDR3 runs 15 residues. V lost 5 bases and J 3 bases, leaving 11 bases between the germline ends. CDR1 is SGHVS, CDR2 FQNEAQ, per germline. The DNA of the CDR3 is TGTGCCAGCAGCCCCAGCAGAGACTATAATTCACCCCTCCACTTT. It translates to CASSPSRDYNSPLHF. Based on the CDR3 plus reference TRBV7-8 and TRBJ1-6, the full variable domain is GAGVSQSPRYKVAKRGQDVALRCDPISGHVSLFWYQQALGQGPEFLTYFQNEAQLDKSGLPSDRFFAERPEGSVSTLKIQRTQQEDSAVYLCASSPSRDYNSPLHFGNGTRLTVT.

There are a few counts of this clonotype. V is TRBV6-2 or TRBV6-3 and J is TRBJ1-2; 7 bases align to TRBD1. The germline gives CDR1 MNHEY, CDR2 SVGEGT. J lost 4 bases, V lost 6 bases, and 8 bases had no gene match. The CDR3 covers 14 residues. CDR3 nucleotide sequence: TGTGCCAGCAGGAACGGGGGACAGATCTATGGCTACACCTTC. Residues: CASRNGGQIYGYTF.

The genes are TRBV15 and TRBJ1-2; D remains unclear. Germline loops: CDR1 LNHNV, CDR2 YYDKDF (reference sequence). There are 15 residues in the CDR3. The V gene lost 0 bases and the J gene lost 3 bases, with 11 bases spanning the gap. CDR3 protein: CATSRDGNYDYGYTF. The CDR3 DNA reads TGTGCCACCAGCAGAGATGGGAATTATGACTATGGCTACACCTTC.

This clonotype turned up a few times. This chain connects TRBV29-1 to TRBJ2-3; D is perhaps TRBD1 or TRBD2 (5 bases each). Germline assignment: CDR1 SQVTM and CDR2 ANQGSEA. V lost 0 bases and J lost 6, with 13 bases in between. This CDR3 has 14 amino acids. Here the CDR3 DNA reads TGCAGCGTTGAAGAGGGGACCCCAGCGGATACGCAGTATTTT. Protein sequence: CSVEEGTPADTQYF.

The CDR3 spells CASISRESSTDTQYF. The CDR3 region has the DNA TGCGCCAGCATCTCTCGGGAGTCCAGCACAGATACGCAGTATTTT. The rearrangement uses TRBV5-1 and TRBJ2-3; weak D call: TRBD2 (6 bases). CDR1 SGHRS and CDR2 YFSETQ come from the germline V gene. The V end lost 6 bases, the J end lost 0 bases, and 14 bases lay between the germline ends. The CDR3 loop spans 15 amino acids.